This T cell receptor (beta chain) was sequenced during a study of graft-versus-host responses after intestinal transplantation (dated by TCRdb to 2020 to 2022). At the level of the whole study: Multivisceral, liver-intestinal, or isolated intestinal transplants were received by the recipients. Anti-thymocyte globulin induction was given to all recipients, followed by maintenance tacrolimus and steroids for around three years. After intestinal transplantation, graft-versus-host and host-versus-graft alloreactive T cell clones were followed in the graft, circulation and bone marrow using bulk TCR-beta CDR3 sequencing. To identify alloreactive clones, pre-transplant mixed lymphocyte reaction products were sequenced and compared with unstimulated pre-transplant donor and recipient T cells. The cohort enrolled about two dozen intestinal transplant recipients, one of whom was a retransplant, and 3 patients without pretransplant specimens were excluded. A peak of at least 4% donor T cells among recipient peripheral blood mononuclear cells was the definition used for donor T cell macrochimerism. Instead of going to the commercial service, samples from a few later patients were sequenced in-house on an Illumina MiSeq and processed with MiXCR. What the research found in general, with its limitations: GvH clones were found in recipient bone marrow, and some of the GvH clones appeared earlier in ileal mucosa or blood, which is consistent with an intestinal mucosal origin. High GvH to HvG T cell clonal ratios were observed in the allografts of patients with donor T cell macrochimerism. Peak levels of circulating GvH clones were associated with declines in HvG clones early after transplant. The conclusions were limited by the relatively low number and heterogeneity of the intestinal transplant patients.

The time point label here, explained by the study, means: cells obtained before transplantation from donor or recipient. CD3+CD4+ and CD3+CD8+ populations were FACS-sorted from unstimulated pre-transplant donor and recipient cells taken from spleen or lymph nodes. Regarding this clone: It has no known antigen specificity. Base qualities are not provided; no much larger clone lies one nucleotide away.

Library construction relied on the immunoSEQ multiplex PCR assay. In most patients, genomic DNA was isolated using the Qiagen DNeasy Blood and Tissue Kit and sent frozen to Adaptive Biotechnologies for TCR sequencing. High-throughput TCR-beta CDR3 sequencing of genomic DNA from most patients was performed by Adaptive Biotechnologies. The original methods were these. Adaptive's ImmunoSEQ software was the source of the TCR sequencing data for fewer than 20 patients, while a few other patients were processed with MiXCR and VDJtools. To correct CD4 versus CD8 sorting errors, sequences present in both subsets at a frequency ratio below 5:1 were removed. CDR3 nucleotide sequences shared between donor and recipient were removed because their origin could not be assigned. At least 2-fold expansion over unstimulated cells and a minimum CFSE-low frequency of 0.002% (template counts) or 0.001% (read counts) were required for clones to be classified as alloreactive. Clones were considered mappable if detected in sequenced pre-transplant spleen, lymph node, or MLR CFSE-low populations of the donor or recipient. The cumulative frequency of alloreactive clones was calculated as a percentage of all sequences, weighted by copy number. The source is immuneACCESS, and TCRdb retained only in-frame sequences with V and J called. Part of the clones is not carried over; for the studies checked, unresolved V genes explain less than half of this, and the remainder is unexplained. For V, J and clone size, that table is used; D and trimming come from the DNA. This sample comprises some 90,000 clones, less than 95% of them detected only once. The ten largest account for about 0.4% of the sample.

Counted from cysteine to phenylalanine, this CDR3 has 15 amino acids. The read is trimmed to its CDR3 DNA, 45 bases read in frame from base 1. The germline V gene yields MGHRA for CDR1 and YSYEKL for CDR2. V gives up 4 bases and J gives up 5 bases, and the segment between their germline ends measures 16 bases. The sequence is built from TRBV4-1 and TRBJ2-3; the D segment could be TRBD2, given 6 matching bases. This clonotype originated in a human donor who was the organ donor for an intestinal transplant. The sample in question was unstimulated CD8+ T cells sorted from spleen or lymph node cells, obtained before transplant. The DNA sequence is given as TGCGCCAGCAGCCCCTTGGGGGGTAGTGGAGATACGCAGTATTTT. The resulting protein is CASSPLGGSGDTQYF.